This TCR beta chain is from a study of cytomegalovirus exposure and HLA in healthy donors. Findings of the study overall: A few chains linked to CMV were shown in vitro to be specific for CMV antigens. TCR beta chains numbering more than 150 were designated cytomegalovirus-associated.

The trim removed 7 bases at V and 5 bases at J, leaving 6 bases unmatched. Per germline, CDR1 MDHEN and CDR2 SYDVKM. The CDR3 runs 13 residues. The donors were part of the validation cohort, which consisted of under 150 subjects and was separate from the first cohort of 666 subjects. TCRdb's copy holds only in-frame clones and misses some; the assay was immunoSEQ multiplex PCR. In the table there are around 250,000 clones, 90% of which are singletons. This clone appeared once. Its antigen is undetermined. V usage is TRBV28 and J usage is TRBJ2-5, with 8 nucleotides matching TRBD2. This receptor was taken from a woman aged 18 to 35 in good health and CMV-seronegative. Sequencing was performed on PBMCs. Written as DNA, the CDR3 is TGTGCCAGCAACCCCGGGGGGGCTGAGACCCAGTACTTC. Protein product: CASNPGGAETQYF. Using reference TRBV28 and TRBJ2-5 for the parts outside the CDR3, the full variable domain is DVKVTQSSRYLVKRTGEKVFLECVQDMDHENMFWYRQDPGLGLRLIYFSYDVKMKEKGDIPEGYSVSREKKERFSLILESASTNQTSMYLCASNPGGAETQYFGPGTRLLVL.